These 29 T cell receptor beta chains originate from one sample sequenced in a study of blood T cell repertoires in COVID-19. The method was immunoSEQ multiplex PCR; TCRdb's version includes in-frame clones alone and lacks a portion of them. This sample has roughly 440,000 clones, with around 88% found just once. Sample: peripheral blood. Every receptor here comes from a woman in her forties or fifties with COVID-19, enrolled during active disease.

The V and J genes are TRBV4-1 and TRBJ1-1; 7 bases are shared with TRBD1. Germline V gene lookup returns CDR1 MGHRA and CDR2 YSYEKL. The V gene end was trimmed by 4 bases and the J gene end by 8 bases; junction bases not matched to a gene: 13. The CDR3 covers 15 residues. The CDR3 loop reads CASSRKPKGGPEAFF. The CDR3 DNA is TGCGCCAGCAGCCGAAAACCGAAAGGGGGCCCCGAAGCTTTCTTT.

This clone has more than one count but fewer than ten. The CDR3 here is CASSQEGSGERPQHF. CDR3 DNA: TGCGCCAGCAGCCAAGAAGGGTCGGGGGAACGGCCCCAGCATTTT. V gene TRBV4-1 combines with J gene TRBJ1-5; TRBD1 might be the D (5 bases). This CDR3 has 15 residues. The germline V and J ends were trimmed by 0 bases and 9 bases, with 15 bases remaining between them. Germline lookup yields CDR1 MGHRA and CDR2 YSYEKL.

To note about this clone: This specimen includes other DNA sequences encoding the same CDR3. The CDR3 protein is CASSQGGGDTQYF. CDR3 nucleotides: TGTGCCAGCAGCCAAGGGGGGGGAGATACGCAGTATTTT. The chain joins TRBV3-1 (or the pseudogene TRBV3-2) to TRBJ2-3, with TRBD2 matching 7 bases. CDR1 LGHDT and CDR2 YNNKEL come from the germline V gene (reference sequence). V shed 1 base and J 5 bases; nucleotides not matched to a gene: 0. This CDR3 contains 13 residues.

The gene calls are TRBV5-6 and TRBJ2-2, with unresolved D. The CDR3 has 14 amino acids. V lost 1 base to trimming and J lost 1 base, with 5 bases between them. Per the germline V gene, CDR1 is SGHDT and CDR2 is YYEEEE. The CDR3 sequence: CASSLSGNTGELFF. The CDR3 DNA is TGTGCCAGCAGCTTGTCAGGGAACACCGGGGAGCTGTTTTTT.

The chain carries TRBV6-1 and TRBJ2-1; perhaps TRBD2 as D (6 bases). Trimming shortened V by 3 bases and J by 2 bases, and 11 bases separated the two germline ends. Looked up from germline, CDR1 is MNHNS and CDR2 is SASEGT. The CDR3 runs to 15 residues. Here the CDR3 reads CASSEGGRAYNEQFF. In DNA form, the CDR3 reads TGTGCCAGCAGTGAGGGGGGACGTGCCTACAATGAGCAGTTCTTC.

The chain carries TRBV5-4 and TRBJ1-5; the D is unclear. CDR3 length: 13 amino acids. With 5 bases removed from V and 9 bases from J, the gap between germline ends came to 15 bases. Germline V gives CDR1 SGHNT, CDR2 YYREEE (reference sequence). In nucleotides, the CDR3 is TGTGCCAGCAGTTCCGGCCCTGAGGCGCCCCAGCATTTT. Translated: CASSSGPEAPQHF.

This clone has just one count. This chain links TRBV6-2 or TRBV6-3 with TRBJ1-6; maybe TRBD1 (5 bases). Germline V CDR1 and CDR2: MNHEY, SVGEGT. The CDR3 is 11 amino acids. V lost 2 bases to trimming and J lost 15 bases, with 8 bases between them. CDR3 in DNA: TGTGCCAGCAGTTACGGACACAACCTCCACTTT. Protein sequence: CASSYGHNLHF.

The sample holds one count of this clone. The rearrangement joins TRBV24-1 to TRBJ2-5; D might be TRBD2 (5 bases). This CDR3 contains 12 residues. Germline CDR1 KGHDR, CDR2 SFDVKD. V was shortened by 7 bases and J by 3 bases, with 8 bases between the two germline ends. The CDR3 coding sequence is TGTGCCACCAGATCGCGGGAAGAGACCCAGTACTTC. Protein sequence: CATRSREETQYF.

This clone was counted a few times. This chain connects TRBV9 to TRBJ1-6; TRBD1 matches 8 bases. There are 15 residues in the CDR3. The V gene's germline CDR1 is SGDLS and CDR2 YYNGEE. The V segment lost 3 bases and the J segment 10 bases; nucleotides outside the gene matches: 9. The CDR3 spells CASSGVDREGSPLHF. The DNA of the CDR3 is TGTGCCAGCAGCGGAGTGGACAGGGAAGGGTCACCCCTCCACTTT.

The rearrangement links TRBV10-3 to TRBJ1-6; D uncertain. Germline V lookup: CDR1 ENHRY, CDR2 SYGVKD. The CDR3 loop spans 15 amino acids. With 8 bases removed from V and 5 bases from J, the gap between germline ends came to 16 bases. The CDR3 DNA is TGTGCCATCGCCTCCCTCGGAGGGAATAATTCACCCCTCCACTTT. Translation: CAIASLGGNNSPLHF.

The CDR3 DNA reads as TGTGCCAGTAGTGGCGGGACAGGGGCCTACGAGCAGTACTTC. The encoded protein is CASSGGTGAYEQYF. The chain links TRBV19 to TRBJ2-7, with 10 bases that match TRBD1. The CDR3 is 14 amino acids. The germline CDR1 and CDR2 sequences are LNHDA and SQIVND (reference sequence). V gave up 5 bases and J gave up 2 bases; unmatched junction bases: 3. Filled out from reference TRBV19 and TRBJ2-7, the complete variable domain reads DGGITQSPKYLFRKEGQNVTLSCEQNLNHDAMYWYRQDPGQGLRLIYYSQIVNDFQKGDIAEGYSVSREKKESFPLTVTSAQKNPTAFYLCASSGGTGAYEQYFGPGTRLTVT.

As to this clone: The sample holds other DNA sequences that translate to the same CDR3. This chain links TRBV9 with TRBJ1-2; TRBD1 aligns across 10 bases. CDR3 length equals 14 residues. Trimming removed 2 bases from V and 2 bases from J; junction bases left unmatched: 0. Looked up from germline, CDR1 is SGDLS and CDR2 is YYNGEE. CDR3 loop: CASSVTGGNYGYTF. The CDR3 coding sequence is TGTGCCAGCAGCGTGACAGGGGGCAACTATGGCTACACCTTC.

The chain employs TRBV10-1 and TRBJ1-2; 9 nucleotides match TRBD1. The germline V gene has CDR1 WNHNN and CDR2 SYGVQD (reference sequence). This CDR3 has 16 amino acids. After removal of 0 bases from V and 8 bases from J, the junction contained 10 bases not matched to a gene. For the CDR3, the DNA is TGCGCCAGCAGTGAGTCGAAGACAGGGGGTTTTGGGGGCTACACCTTC. As protein: CASSESKTGGFGGYTF.

This clone was recorded only once. The rearrangement links TRBV5-1 to TRBJ2-2; the D gene is possibly TRBD1 (5 bases). From germline, CDR1 is SGHRS and CDR2 YFSETQ. The CDR3 is 18 residues long. Trimming stripped 2 bases from V and 6 bases from J, with 23 bases between. CDR3 nucleotide sequence: TGCGCCAGCAGCTTCAACGTAGCTGGAGCAGGGAAAGCCGGGGAGCTGTTTTTT. It encodes CASSFNVAGAGKAGELFF.

CDR3 amino acids: CATSSGQGYSNQPQHF. In DNA form, the CDR3 reads TGTGCCACCAGTTCAGGACAGGGATATAGCAATCAGCCCCAGCATTTT. This chain uses TRBV24-1 with TRBJ1-5; 8 bases are shared with TRBD1. CDR1 and CDR2 (germline): KGHDR, SFDVKD. Trimming took 6 bases from V and 0 from J; bases not matched to a gene: 6. The CDR3 length is 16 residues.

This chain joins TRBV11-2 and TRBJ2-4; D uncertain. CDR3 size: 15 residues. Germline lookup yields CDR1 SGHAT and CDR2 FQNNGV. V was pared by 2 bases and J by 8 bases, with 16 bases between. CDR3 in DNA: TGTGCCAGCAGCTTATCTGGCATGACTCGGGACATTCAGTACTTC. Translated, it gives CASSLSGMTRDIQYF.

CDR3 amino acids: CASSPRGQALSEAFF. The CDR3 bases are TGTGCCAGCAGCCCACGCGGGCAGGCCCTCTCTGAAGCTTTCTTT. V gene TRBV9 combines with J gene TRBJ1-1; D not certain. In germline, CDR1 is SGDLS, CDR2 YYNGEE. This CDR3 has 15 amino acids. V lost 4 bases and J lost 6, with 19 bases in between.

The gene calls are TRBV10-3 and TRBJ1-2; possibly TRBD1 for D (5 bases). Germline assignment: CDR1 ENHRY and CDR2 SYGVKD. V was clipped by 8 bases and J by 6 bases, with 16 bases between them. There are 13 residues in the CDR3. DNA of the CDR3: TGTGCCATCGGGGCAGACTTAAACCATGGCTACACCTTC. Protein sequence: CAIGADLNHGYTF.

The rearrangement joins TRBV9 to TRBJ2-3; 10 bases map to TRBD2. The CDR3 contains 16 residues. Trimming cost V 2 bases and J 2 bases; bases outside gene matches: 5. Germline V gene sequence: CDR1 SGDLS, CDR2 YYNGEE. The CDR3 region has the DNA TGTGCCAGCAGCGTCAGCGGGGGGGCCCTCACAGATACGCAGTATTTT. It codes for CASSVSGGALTDTQYF. Together with reference TRBV9 and TRBJ2-3, the CDR3 gives the full variable domain: DSGVTQTPKHLITATGQRVTLRCSPRSGDLSVYWYQQSLDQGLQFLIQYYNGEERAKGNILERFSAQQFPDLHSELNLSSLELGDSALYFCASSVSGGALTDTQYFGPGTRLTVL.

This sequence joins TRBV7-9 and TRBJ1-2; TRBD1 aligns across 8 bases. This CDR3 contains 14 residues. Germline assignment: CDR1 SEHNR and CDR2 FQNEAQ (reference sequence). Trimming removed 5 bases from V and 4 bases from J; junction bases left unmatched: 6. CDR3 DNA: TGTGCCAGCAGCCAGGGGGCGGTGGGCTATGGCTACACCTTC. As protein: CASSQGAVGYGYTF.

In its sample, this clone was seen once. This chain joins TRBV6-5 and TRBJ1-2, with TRBD1 identical over 11 bases. Germline trimming cut 10 bases from V and 0 bases from J; bases unmatched to any gene: 4. The V gene's germline CDR1 is MNHEY and CDR2 SVGAGI. The CDR3 sequence is 14 residues long. As DNA, the CDR3 is TGTGCCATCGGGACAGGGGGATCTAACTATGGCTACACCTTC. Protein: CAIGTGGSNYGYTF.

The chain combines TRBV5-1 with TRBJ2-7, with 7 bases aligning to TRBD2. Looked up from germline, CDR1 is SGHRS and CDR2 is YFSETQ. Trimming took 2 bases from V and 7 from J; bases not matched to a gene: 9. The CDR3 sequence is 14 residues long. Written as DNA, the CDR3 is TGCGCCAGCAGCTTTCGAGGACGAGCGGGAGAGCAGTACTTC. It encodes CASSFRGRAGEQYF.

V usage is TRBV27 and J usage is TRBJ1-1; possible D gene TRBD1, 6 bases. Trimming took 4 bases from V and 3 from J, leaving 15 bases between them. Germline V gene sequence: CDR1 MNHEY, CDR2 SMNVEV (reference sequence). This CDR3 has 15 amino acids. DNA for the CDR3: TGTGCCAGCAGTTCCAACAGGGCCCCGGACACTGAAGCTTTCTTT. Protein product: CASSSNRAPDTEAFF.

The CDR3 DNA follows: TGCGCCAGCAGCTTGGGGCGACAGGCGGGCGAGCAGTACTTC. This translates into CASSLGRQAGEQYF. V gene TRBV5-1 combines with J gene TRBJ2-7, with D possibly matching TRBD1 (6 bases). V was clipped by 0 bases and J by 6 bases, with 13 bases between them. CDR1 is SGHRS and CDR2 is YFSETQ in the germline V gene. This CDR3 is built from 14 residues.

CDR3 protein: CASTLDVLEYGRRTEAFF. In DNA, the CDR3 is TGTGCCAGCACCCTCGACGTGTTGGAGTACGGGAGGAGAACTGAAGCTTTCTTT. The chain joins TRBV2 to TRBJ1-1; no definite D call. CDR3 length: 18 amino acids. Trimming left V 7 bases short and J 5 bases short, with 29 bases between. Germline CDR1 is SNHLY and CDR2 is FYNNEI.

This clone came up once. The chain carries TRBV4-2 and TRBJ1-3; 8 nucleotides align to TRBD1. V was clipped by 3 bases and J by 6 bases; unmatched bases: 4. Germline lookup yields CDR1 LGHNA and CDR2 YNFKEQ. The CDR3 loop spans 14 amino acids. The chain's CDR3 is CASSQTQGENTIYF. CDR3 sequence (DNA): TGTGCCAGCAGCCAGACACAGGGGGAAAACACCATATATTTT.

This chain connects TRBV3-1 (or the pseudogene TRBV3-2) to TRBJ1-5, with no clear D. The germline CDR1 and CDR2 sequences are LGHDT and YNNKEL (reference sequence). The CDR3 has 12 amino acids. V was clipped by 1 base and J by 7 bases, with 5 bases between them. CDR3 region: CASSQGAQPQHF. As DNA, the CDR3 is TGTGCCAGCAGCCAAGGGGCCCAGCCCCAGCATTTT.

The CDR3 protein is CASSERRAYEQYF. CDR3 DNA: TGTGCCAGCAGTGAAAGGCGGGCCTACGAGCAGTACTTC. The chain links TRBV6-1 to TRBJ2-7, with a weak D call TRBD2 (5 bases). CDR1 is MNHNS and CDR2 is SASEGT in the germline V gene. The CDR3 contains 13 residues. The V end was cut by 2 bases, the J end by 2 bases, with 7 bases between.

The chain is built from TRBV5-1 and TRBJ1-1; 8 bases map to TRBD1. Germline V lookup: CDR1 SGHRS, CDR2 YFSETQ. The CDR3 has 15 amino acids. Germline trimming cut 4 bases from V and 1 base from J; bases unmatched to any gene: 6. CDR3: CASSVSGTGNTEAFF. As DNA, the CDR3 is TGCGCCAGCAGCGTTTCCGGGACAGGGAACACTGAAGCTTTCTTT.